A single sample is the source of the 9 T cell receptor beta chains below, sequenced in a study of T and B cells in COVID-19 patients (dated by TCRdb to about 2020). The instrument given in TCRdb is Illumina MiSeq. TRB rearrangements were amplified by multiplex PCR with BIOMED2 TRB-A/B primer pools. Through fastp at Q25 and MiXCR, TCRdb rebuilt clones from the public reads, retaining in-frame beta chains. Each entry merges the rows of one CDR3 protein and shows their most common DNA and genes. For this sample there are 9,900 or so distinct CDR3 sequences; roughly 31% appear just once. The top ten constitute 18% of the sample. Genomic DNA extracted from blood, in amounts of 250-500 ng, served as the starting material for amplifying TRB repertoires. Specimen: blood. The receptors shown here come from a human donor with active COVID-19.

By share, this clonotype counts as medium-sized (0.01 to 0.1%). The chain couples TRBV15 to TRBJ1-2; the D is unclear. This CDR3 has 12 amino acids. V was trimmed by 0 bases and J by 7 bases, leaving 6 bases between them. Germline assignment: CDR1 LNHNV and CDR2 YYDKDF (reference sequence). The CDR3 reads CATSRETGGYTF. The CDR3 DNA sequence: TGTGCCACCAGCAGAGAGACGGGTGGCTACACCTTC. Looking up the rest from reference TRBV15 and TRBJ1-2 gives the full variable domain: DAMVIQNPRYQVTQFGKPVTLSCSQTLNHNVMYWYQQKSSQAPKLLFHYYDKDFNNEADTPDNFQSRRPNTSFCFLDIRSPGLGDTAMYLCATSRETGGYTFGSGTRLTVV.

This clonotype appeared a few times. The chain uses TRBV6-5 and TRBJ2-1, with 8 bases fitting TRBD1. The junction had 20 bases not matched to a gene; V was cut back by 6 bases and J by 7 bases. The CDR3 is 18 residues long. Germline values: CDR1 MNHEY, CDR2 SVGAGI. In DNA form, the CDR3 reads TGTGCCAGCAGAAGCAGGGGGCAAACTAGACCGAACTCTAATGAGCAGTTCTTC. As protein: CASRSRGQTRPNSNEQFF.

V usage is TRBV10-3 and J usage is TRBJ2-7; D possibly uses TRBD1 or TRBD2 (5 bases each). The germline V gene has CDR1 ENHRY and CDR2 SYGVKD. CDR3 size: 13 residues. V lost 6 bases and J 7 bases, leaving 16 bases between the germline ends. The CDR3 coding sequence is TGTGCCATCAGACAGGAGGCAGGGAGTGAGCAGTACTTC. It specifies CAIRQEAGSEQYF.

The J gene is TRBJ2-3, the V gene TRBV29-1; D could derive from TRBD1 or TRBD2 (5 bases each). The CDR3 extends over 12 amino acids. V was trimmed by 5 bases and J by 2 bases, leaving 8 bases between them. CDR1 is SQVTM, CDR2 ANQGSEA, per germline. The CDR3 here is CSVTGTTDTQYF. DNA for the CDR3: TGCAGCGTTACCGGGACCACAGATACGCAGTATTTT.

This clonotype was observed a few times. The CDR3 loop reads CASSLFGQGNTEAFF. The CDR3 coding sequence is TGCGCCAGCAGCTTGTTTGGACAGGGTAACACTGAAGCTTTCTTT. The chain combines TRBV5-1 with TRBJ1-1, with 8 bases matching TRBD1. This CDR3 region has 15 residues. Germline loops: CDR1 SGHRS, CDR2 YFSETQ. J lost 2 bases, V lost 1 base, and 4 bases had no gene match.

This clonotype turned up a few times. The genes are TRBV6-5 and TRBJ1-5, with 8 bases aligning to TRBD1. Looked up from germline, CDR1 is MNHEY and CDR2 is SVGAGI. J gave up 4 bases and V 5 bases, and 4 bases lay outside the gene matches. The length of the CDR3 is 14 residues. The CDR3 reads CASSPGTGNQPQHF. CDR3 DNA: TGTGCCAGCAGTCCCGGGACAGGTAATCAGCCCCAGCATTTT.

The CDR3 DNA follows: TGTGCCAGCAGTGAATTGGGCGCCGGAAACACCATATATTTT. This sequence encodes CASSELGAGNTIYF. J is TRBJ1-3 and V is TRBV6-1; D remains ambiguous. The ends were cut back, 2 bases at V and 4 bases at J, with 9 bases in the middle. CDR3 size: 14 residues. CDR1 is MNHNS, CDR2 SASEGT, per germline.

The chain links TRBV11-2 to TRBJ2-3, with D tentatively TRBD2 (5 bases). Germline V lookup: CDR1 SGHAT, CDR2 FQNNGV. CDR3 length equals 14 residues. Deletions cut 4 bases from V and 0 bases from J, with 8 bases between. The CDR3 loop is CASSSLASTDTQYF. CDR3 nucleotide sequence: TGTGCCAGCAGCTCCCTAGCTAGCACAGATACGCAGTATTTT.

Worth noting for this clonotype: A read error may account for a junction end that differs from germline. CDR3 region: CTSSLEGQGGNYGYTF. The CDR3 coding sequence is TGTACCAGCAGTTTAGAGGGCCAGGGCGGAAACTATGGCTACACCTTC. This rearrangement joins TRBV12-3 or TRBV12-4 to TRBJ1-2; maybe TRBD1 (5 bases). The length of the CDR3 is 16 residues.